This TCR beta chain is drawn from a study of blood T cell repertoires in COVID-19. V lost 4 bases, J lost 6 bases, and 9 bases lay in between. The CDR3 consists of 12 residues. Germline CDR1 and CDR2: SGHVS and FNYEAQ. Per the authors' pipeline: Reference gene primer amplification gave nucleated cell count estimates. TCRdb's table, derived via immunoSEQ multiplex PCR, lists solely in-frame clones and lacks some. V and J calls plus clone size are reproduced from that table; the DNA served to infer D and trimming. The sample includes around 200,000 clones, roughly 85% of them seen just once. What the recovered Cohort 3 donors had was two negative PCRs, clearance, or symptom resolution.

This receptor was obtained from a middle-aged man who had recovered from COVID-19. The chain recombines TRBV7-6 with TRBJ1-2; D is possibly TRBD1 (5 bases). The sample taken for sequencing was PBMCs or T cells enriched from blood (not recorded which). The CDR3 bases are TGTGCCAGCAGCTCGGGGGGGAATGGCTACACCTTC. This codes for CASSSGGNGYTF.